This passage covers 16 T cell receptor beta chains from one sample sequenced in a study of T cell responses to AZD1222 COVID-19 vaccine. Profiling relied on immunoSEQ multiplex PCR, and the TCRdb table lists in-frame clones only, not all of them. The repertoire holds about 99,000 clones, with roughly 91% as singletons. Sequencing used peripheral blood, obtained on day 0 of AZD1222 vaccination. These receptors came from an adult in good health.

J is TRBJ2-7 and V is TRBV5-1; no clear D. Looked up from germline, CDR1 is SGHRS and CDR2 is YFSETQ. V was shortened by 5 bases and J by 3 bases, with 15 bases between the two germline ends. CDR3 length equals 14 residues. This CDR3 is CASRSSVAGYEQYF. CDR3 in DNA: TGCGCCAGCAGGTCGAGCGTGGCAGGCTACGAGCAGTACTTC. Complete variable domain (other parts from reference TRBV5-1 and TRBJ2-7): KAGVTQTPRYLIKTRGQQVTLSCSPISGHRSVSWYQQTPGQGLQFLFEYFSETQRNKGNFPGRFSGRQFSNSRSEMNVSTLELGDSALYLCASRSSVAGYEQYFGPGTRLTVT.

This chain links TRBV19 with TRBJ1-5; no definite D call. V shed 4 bases and J shed 6 bases, with 22 bases lying between them. The CDR3 spans 17 residues. From germline, CDR1 is LNHDA and CDR2 SQIVND (reference sequence). The CDR3 sequence: CASSTRGSPRVVQPQHF. The CDR3 DNA follows: TGTGCCAGTAGTACCCGGGGTTCGCCGCGGGTGGTTCAGCCCCAGCATTTT. Filled out from reference TRBV19 and TRBJ1-5, the complete variable domain reads DGGITQSPKYLFRKEGQNVTLSCEQNLNHDAMYWYRQDPGQGLRLIYYSQIVNDFQKGDIAEGYSVSREKKESFPLTVTSAQKNPTAFYLCASSTRGSPRVVQPQHFGDGTRLSIL.

CDR3 DNA sequence: TGTGCCAGCAGTGATATTCTAGAAACAAATGAGCAGTTCTTC. It encodes CASSDILETNEQFF. The gene calls are TRBV6-1 and TRBJ2-1; D ambiguous. V was cut by 3 bases and J by 7 bases, with 13 bases left in between. The germline V gene has CDR1 MNHNS and CDR2 SASEGT. CDR3 size: 14 residues.

This clone was counted once. The sample contains more than one DNA sequence encoding this CDR3. The chain is built from TRBV6-1 and TRBJ1-1; maybe TRBD1 (5 bases). The germline gives CDR1 MNHNS, CDR2 SASEGT. Between the trimmed V and J ends, which lost 1 base and 5 bases, there was a span of 8 bases. The CDR3 runs 13 residues. In nucleotides, the CDR3 is TGTGCCAGCAGTGAAGTAAGGGGAACTGAAGCTTTCTTT. Translated, it gives CASSEVRGTEAFF.

This clone was observed once. J is TRBJ2-7 and V is TRBV2; 8 nucleotides match TRBD2. Per germline, CDR1 SNHLY and CDR2 FYNNEI. CDR3 size: 15 residues. V lost 7 bases and J lost 6; bases outside the gene matches: 14. CDR3 nucleotides: TGTGCCAGCAATCCCGACAACGGGAGGGCACGCGAGCAGTACTTC. It codes for CASNPDNGRAREQYF. Drawing the rest from reference TRBV2 and TRBJ2-7, the complete variable domain is EPEVTQTPSHQVTQMGQEVILRCVPISNHLYFYWYRQILGQKVEFLVSFYNNEISEKSEIFDDQFSVERPDGSNFTLKIRSTKLEDSAMYFCASNPDNGRAREQYFGPGTRLTVT.

The count of this clone is one. The chain is built from TRBV9 and TRBJ2-6; D remains unclear. From germline, CDR1 is SGDLS and CDR2 YYNGEE. The CDR3 sequence is 14 residues long. The ends were cut back, 5 bases at V and 0 bases at J, with 6 bases in the middle. The CDR3 protein is CASSFLSGANVLTF. The CDR3, as DNA: TGTGCCAGCAGTTTCCTCTCTGGGGCCAACGTCCTGACTTTC. The entire variable domain, with the rest obtained from reference TRBV9 and TRBJ2-6, is as follows: DSGVTQTPKHLITATGQRVTLRCSPRSGDLSVYWYQQSLDQGLQFLIQYYNGEERAKGNILERFSAQQFPDLHSELNLSSLELGDSALYFCASSFLSGANVLTFGAGSRLTVL.

V is TRBV9 and J is TRBJ2-3, with unresolved D. Trimming removed 4 bases at V and 0 bases at J, with 15 bases between. In germline, CDR1 is SGDLS, CDR2 YYNGEE. The CDR3 extends over 16 amino acids. This CDR3 reads CASSPKAIPSTDTQYF. DNA for the CDR3: TGTGCCAGCAGCCCAAAGGCGATTCCGAGCACAGATACGCAGTATTTT.

V usage is TRBV19 and J usage is TRBJ2-1; D might be TRBD2 (6 bases). The V end was cut by 6 bases, the J end by 5 bases, with 14 bases between. CDR1 is LNHDA and CDR2 is SQIVND in the germline V gene (reference sequence). This CDR3 region has 14 residues. The CDR3 reads CASSLGREDNEQFF. CDR3 in DNA: TGTGCCAGTAGCTTGGGGCGGGAAGACAATGAGCAGTTCTTC.

This clone turned up a few times. The V and J genes are TRBV7-9 and TRBJ1-2, with D possibly matching TRBD1 (6 bases). CDR1 and CDR2 (germline): SEHNR, FQNEAQ (reference sequence). The CDR3 totals 13 residues. The germline V and J ends were trimmed by 2 bases and 6 bases, with 10 bases remaining between them. This CDR3 reads CASSLIQGHGYTF. The CDR3 DNA follows: TGTGCCAGCAGCTTAATACAGGGACATGGCTACACCTTC.

J is TRBJ2-7 and V is TRBV7-2; D not resolved. This CDR3 spans 14 amino acids. Looked up from germline, CDR1 is SGHTA and CDR2 is FQGNSA. Between the trimmed V and J ends, which lost 5 bases and 6 bases, there was a span of 17 bases. The CDR3 DNA is TGTGCCAGCAGCCATAGACCCCCTAGGACCGAGCAGTACTTC. The encoded protein is CASSHRPPRTEQYF.

V is TRBV30 and J is TRBJ2-7, with a possible D match to TRBD2 (6 bases). V was clipped by 0 bases and J by 2 bases, with 23 bases between them. Per the germline V gene, CDR1 is GTSNPN and CDR2 is SVGIG (reference sequence). The length of the CDR3 is 18 residues. CDR3 DNA sequence: TGTGCCTGGAGTGTTCTCACCCTCCGGGACTCTATCCCCTACGAGCAGTACTTC. This gives the protein CAWSVLTLRDSIPYEQYF. The whole variable domain, filled in from reference TRBV30 and TRBJ2-7, reads SQTIHQWPATLVQPVGSPLSLECTVEGTSNPNLYWYRQAAGRGLQLLFYSVGIGQISSEVPQNLSASRPQDRQFILSSKKLLLSDSGFYLCAWSVLTLRDSIPYEQYFGPGTRLTVT.

The J gene is TRBJ2-7, the V gene TRBV2; weak D call: TRBD2 (5 bases). The V end was cut by 6 bases, the J end by 0 bases, with 12 bases between. Germline loops: CDR1 SNHLY, CDR2 FYNNEI. This CDR3 region has 14 residues. The CDR3 DNA reads TGTGCCAGCAGGAAACAGACTACCTCCTACGAGCAGTACTTC. This sequence encodes CASRKQTTSYEQYF.

This clone has only one observation. The V gene is TRBV28, the J gene TRBJ2-3; tentatively, D is TRBD1 (7 bases). The CDR3 has 17 amino acids. The germline gives CDR1 MDHEN, CDR2 SYDVKM. V lost 0 bases, J lost 1 base, and 14 bases lay in between. CDR3 sequence (DNA): TGTGCCAGCAGTTTATGGGGCAGGGGGACTGGCACAGATACGCAGTATTTT. It is translated as CASSLWGRGTGTDTQYF.

V gene TRBV5-4 combines with J gene TRBJ1-6; D remains ambiguous. Germline lookup yields CDR1 SGHNT and CDR2 YYREEE (reference sequence). This CDR3 is built from 14 residues. V was pared by 0 bases and J by 7 bases, with 8 bases between. This chain's CDR3 is CASSLDSTNSPLHF. The CDR3 coding sequence is TGTGCCAGCAGCTTGGACAGTACGAATTCACCCCTCCACTTT.

J is TRBJ1-1 and V is TRBV28, with 10 nucleotides matching TRBD1. This CDR3 contains 16 residues. J lost 10 bases, V lost 9 bases, and 20 bases had no gene match. Per the germline V gene, CDR1 is MDHEN and CDR2 is SYDVKM. DNA for the CDR3: TGTGCCAGTAGATACTTCGGGACAGGGGAGGCGGAGGGAGCTTTCTTT. Translation: CASRYFGTGEAEGAFF. The whole variable domain, filled in from reference TRBV28 and TRBJ1-1, reads DVKVTQSSRYLVKRTGEKVFLECVQDMDHENMFWYRQDPGLGLRLIYFSYDVKMKEKGDIPEGYSVSREKKERFSLILESASTNQTSMYLCASRYFGTGEAEGAFFGQGTRLTVV.

The rearrangement joins TRBV6-6 to TRBJ2-3; a weak D match, TRBD2 (6 bases). Between the trimmed V and J ends, which lost 6 bases and 1 base, there was a span of 17 bases. The CDR3 covers 16 residues. Germline V gives CDR1 MNHNY, CDR2 SVGAGI (reference sequence). The CDR3 spells CASRPFKAGGTDTQYF. DNA for the CDR3: TGTGCCAGCAGGCCGTTCAAAGCGGGTGGCACAGATACGCAGTATTTT.